This T cell receptor (beta chain) was captured by sequencing in a study of cytomegalovirus exposure and HLA in healthy donors. In the PCR, 60 Vbeta and 13 Jbeta primers were used. The protocol was immunoSEQ multiplex PCR, while the TCRdb copy is restricted to in-frame clones and leaves out a portion. Of under 200,000 clones listed, around 75% are singletons. There are 12 residues in the CDR3. Germline CDR1 and CDR2: SGHNT and YYREEE (reference sequence). Trimming took off 4 bases at V and 6 bases at J, with 8 bases between the two ends. Sequencing was carried out using PBMCs. This receptor was identified in a woman under 40 in good health and CMV-seropositive. The rearrangement uses TRBV5-4 and TRBJ2-1; D may be TRBD2 (5 bases). Here the CDR3 reads CASSSGPNEQFF. CDR3 nucleotides: TGTGCCAGCAGCAGCGGTCCCAATGAGCAGTTCTTC.